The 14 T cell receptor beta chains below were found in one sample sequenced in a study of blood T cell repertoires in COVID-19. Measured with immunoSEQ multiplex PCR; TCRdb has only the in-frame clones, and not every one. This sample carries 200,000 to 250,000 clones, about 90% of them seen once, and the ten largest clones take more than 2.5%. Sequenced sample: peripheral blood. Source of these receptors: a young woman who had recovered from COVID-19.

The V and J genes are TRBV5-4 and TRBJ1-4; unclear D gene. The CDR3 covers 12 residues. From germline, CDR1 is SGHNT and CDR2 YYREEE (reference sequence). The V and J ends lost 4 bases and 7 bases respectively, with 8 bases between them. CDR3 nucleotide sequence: TGTGCCAGCAGCCGCGGAACTGAAAAACTGTTTTTT. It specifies CASSRGTEKLFF.

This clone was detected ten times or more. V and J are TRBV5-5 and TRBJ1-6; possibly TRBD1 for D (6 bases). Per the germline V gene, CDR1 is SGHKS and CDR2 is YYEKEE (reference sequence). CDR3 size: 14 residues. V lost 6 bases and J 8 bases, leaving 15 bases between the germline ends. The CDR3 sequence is CASTDDRYYSPLHF. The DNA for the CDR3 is TGTGCCAGCACCGACGACAGGTACTATTCACCCCTCCACTTT.

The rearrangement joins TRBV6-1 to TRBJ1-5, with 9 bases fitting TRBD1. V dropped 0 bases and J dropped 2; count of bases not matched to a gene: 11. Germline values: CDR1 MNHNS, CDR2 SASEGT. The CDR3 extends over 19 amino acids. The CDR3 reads CASSEAGGQGGFGNQPQHF. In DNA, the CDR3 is TGTGCCAGCAGTGAAGCTGGGGGACAGGGAGGATTTGGCAATCAGCCCCAGCATTTT.

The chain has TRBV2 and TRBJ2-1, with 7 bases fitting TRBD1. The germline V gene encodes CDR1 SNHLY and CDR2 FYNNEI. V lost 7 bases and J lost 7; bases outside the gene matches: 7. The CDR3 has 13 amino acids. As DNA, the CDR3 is TGTGCCAGCACATCCTCACAGGGGAATGAGCAGTTCTTC. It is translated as CASTSSQGNEQFF.

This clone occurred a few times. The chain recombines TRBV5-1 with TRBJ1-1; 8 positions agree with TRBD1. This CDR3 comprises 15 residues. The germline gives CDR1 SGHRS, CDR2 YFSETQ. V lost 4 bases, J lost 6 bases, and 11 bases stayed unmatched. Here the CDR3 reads CASSLMTGEGAEAFF. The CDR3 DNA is TGCGCCAGCAGCCTAATGACAGGGGAGGGTGCTGAAGCTTTCTTT. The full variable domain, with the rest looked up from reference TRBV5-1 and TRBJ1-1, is KAGVTQTPRYLIKTRGQQVTLSCSPISGHRSVSWYQQTPGQGLQFLFEYFSETQRNKGNFPGRFSGRQFSNSRSEMNVSTLELGDSALYLCASSLMTGEGAEAFFGQGTRLTVV.

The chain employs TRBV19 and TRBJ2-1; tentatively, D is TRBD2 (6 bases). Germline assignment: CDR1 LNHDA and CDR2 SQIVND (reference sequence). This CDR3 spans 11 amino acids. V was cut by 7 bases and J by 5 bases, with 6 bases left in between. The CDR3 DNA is TGTGCCAGTACTAGCGACAATGAGCAGTTCTTC. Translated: CASTSDNEQFF. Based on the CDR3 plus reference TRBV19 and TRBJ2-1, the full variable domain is DGGITQSPKYLFRKEGQNVTLSCEQNLNHDAMYWYRQDPGQGLRLIYYSQIVNDFQKGDIAEGYSVSREKKESFPLTVTSAQKNPTAFYLCASTSDNEQFFGPGTRLTVL.

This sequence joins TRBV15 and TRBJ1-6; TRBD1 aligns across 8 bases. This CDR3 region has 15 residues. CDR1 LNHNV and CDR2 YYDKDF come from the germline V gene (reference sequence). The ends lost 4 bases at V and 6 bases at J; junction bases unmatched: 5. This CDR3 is CATSINRGFNSPLHF. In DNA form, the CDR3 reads TGTGCCACCAGCATTAACAGGGGGTTTAATTCACCCCTCCACTTT. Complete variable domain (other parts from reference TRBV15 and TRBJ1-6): DAMVIQNPRYQVTQFGKPVTLSCSQTLNHNVMYWYQQKSSQAPKLLFHYYDKDFNNEADTPDNFQSRRPNTSFCFLDIRSPGLGDTAMYLCATSINRGFNSPLHFGNGTRLTVT.

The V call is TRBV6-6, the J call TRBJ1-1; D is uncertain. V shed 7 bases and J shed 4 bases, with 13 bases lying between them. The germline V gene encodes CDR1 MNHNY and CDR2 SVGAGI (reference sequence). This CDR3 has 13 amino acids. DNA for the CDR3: TGTGCCAGCAAATCTGAACAGTTCACTGAAGCTTTCTTT. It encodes CASKSEQFTEAFF.

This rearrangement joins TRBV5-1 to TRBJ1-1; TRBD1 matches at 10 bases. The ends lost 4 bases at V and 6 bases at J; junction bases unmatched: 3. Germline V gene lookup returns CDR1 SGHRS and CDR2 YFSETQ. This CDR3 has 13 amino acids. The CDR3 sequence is CASSPGQGPEAFF. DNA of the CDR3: TGCGCCAGCAGCCCGGGACAGGGGCCTGAAGCTTTCTTT. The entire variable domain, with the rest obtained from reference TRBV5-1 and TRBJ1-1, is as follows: KAGVTQTPRYLIKTRGQQVTLSCSPISGHRSVSWYQQTPGQGLQFLFEYFSETQRNKGNFPGRFSGRQFSNSRSEMNVSTLELGDSALYLCASSPGQGPEAFFGQGTRLTVV.

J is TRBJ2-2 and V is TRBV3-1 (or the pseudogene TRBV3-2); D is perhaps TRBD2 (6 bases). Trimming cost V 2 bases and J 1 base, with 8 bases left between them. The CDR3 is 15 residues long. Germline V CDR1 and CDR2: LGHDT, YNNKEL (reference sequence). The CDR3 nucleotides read TGTGCCAGCAGCCAATACGGGGGGAACACCGGGGAGCTGTTTTTT. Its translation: CASSQYGGNTGELFF.

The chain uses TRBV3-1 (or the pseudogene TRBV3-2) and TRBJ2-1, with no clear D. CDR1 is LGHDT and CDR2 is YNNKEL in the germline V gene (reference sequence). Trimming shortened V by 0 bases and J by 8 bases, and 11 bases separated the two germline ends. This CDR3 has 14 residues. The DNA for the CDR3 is TGTGCCAGCAGCCAAGAGTCCGGTATCCATGAGCAGTTCTTC. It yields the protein CASSQESGIHEQFF.

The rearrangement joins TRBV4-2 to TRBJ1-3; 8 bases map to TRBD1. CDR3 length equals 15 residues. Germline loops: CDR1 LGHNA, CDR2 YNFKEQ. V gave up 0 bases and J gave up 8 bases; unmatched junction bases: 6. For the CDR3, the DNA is TGTGCCAGCAGCCAAGAGGGGACAGGATCGCACACCATATATTTT. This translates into CASSQEGTGSHTIYF.

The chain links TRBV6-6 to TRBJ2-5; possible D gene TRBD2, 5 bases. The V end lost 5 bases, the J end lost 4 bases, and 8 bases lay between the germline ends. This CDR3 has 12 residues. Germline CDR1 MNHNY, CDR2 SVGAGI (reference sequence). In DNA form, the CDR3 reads TGTGCCAGCAGTGGTGGGAGAGAGACCCAGTACTTC. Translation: CASSGGRETQYF.

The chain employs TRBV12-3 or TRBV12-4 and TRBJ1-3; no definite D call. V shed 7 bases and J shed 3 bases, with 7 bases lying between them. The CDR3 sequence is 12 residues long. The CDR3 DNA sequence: TGTGCCAGCATCCAGAATGGAAACACCATATATTTT. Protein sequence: CASIQNGNTIYF.